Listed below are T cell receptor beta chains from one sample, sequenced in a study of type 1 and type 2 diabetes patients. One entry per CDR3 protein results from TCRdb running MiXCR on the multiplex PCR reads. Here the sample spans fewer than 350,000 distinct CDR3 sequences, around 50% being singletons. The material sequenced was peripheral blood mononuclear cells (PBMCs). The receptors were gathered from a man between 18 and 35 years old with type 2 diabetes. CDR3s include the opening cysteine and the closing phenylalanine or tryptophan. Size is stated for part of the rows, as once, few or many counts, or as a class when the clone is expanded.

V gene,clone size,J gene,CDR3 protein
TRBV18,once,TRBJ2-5,CASSLDRAQETQYF
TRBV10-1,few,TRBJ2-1,CASSLAGVANEQFF
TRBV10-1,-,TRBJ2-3,CASSEGAAVTDTQYF
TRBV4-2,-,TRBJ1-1,CASSQESAAGAFF
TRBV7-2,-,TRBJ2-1,CASSLIAGGRPIYNEQFF
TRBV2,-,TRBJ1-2,CASSDRGRSYGYTF
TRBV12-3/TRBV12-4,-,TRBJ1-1,CASSLKGSGAEAFF
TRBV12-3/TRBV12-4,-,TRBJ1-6,CASSWGTGNNSPLHF
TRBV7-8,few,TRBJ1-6,CASSFVHPAGALHF
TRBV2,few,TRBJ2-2,CAIAGGTGELFF
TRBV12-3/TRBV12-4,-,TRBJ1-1,CASSWTDLNTEAFF
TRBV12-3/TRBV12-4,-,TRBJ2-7,CASSLKQGGEQYF
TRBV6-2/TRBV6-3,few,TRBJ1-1,CASSRVSESDTEAFF
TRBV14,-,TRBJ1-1,CASSRQTITEAFF
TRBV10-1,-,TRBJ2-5,CASSERGTDQETQYF
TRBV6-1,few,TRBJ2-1,CAISESSSGRIYNEQFF
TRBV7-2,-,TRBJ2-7,CASSSYRSSYEQYF
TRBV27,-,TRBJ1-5,CACSLRGRQPQHF
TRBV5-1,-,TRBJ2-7,CASSPRDRTTYEQYF
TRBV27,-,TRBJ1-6,CASSLARSSPLHF
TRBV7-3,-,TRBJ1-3,CASSSQGAGSNTIYF
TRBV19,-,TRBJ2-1,CASTPVQGAYNEQFF